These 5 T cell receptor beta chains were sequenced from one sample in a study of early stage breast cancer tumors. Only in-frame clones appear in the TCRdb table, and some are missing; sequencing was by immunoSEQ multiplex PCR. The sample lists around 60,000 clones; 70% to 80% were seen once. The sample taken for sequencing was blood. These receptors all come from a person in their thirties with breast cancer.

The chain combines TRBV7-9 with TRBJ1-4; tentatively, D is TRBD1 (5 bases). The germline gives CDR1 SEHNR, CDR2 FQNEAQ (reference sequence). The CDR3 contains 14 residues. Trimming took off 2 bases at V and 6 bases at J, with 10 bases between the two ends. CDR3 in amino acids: CASSLRLGDEKLFF. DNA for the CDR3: TGTGCCAGCAGCTTACGGCTAGGGGATGAAAAACTGTTTTTT.

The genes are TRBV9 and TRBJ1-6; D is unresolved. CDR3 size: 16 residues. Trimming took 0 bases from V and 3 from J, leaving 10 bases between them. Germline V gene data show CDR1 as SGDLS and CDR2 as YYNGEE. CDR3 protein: CASSVGQRDYNSPLHF. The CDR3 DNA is TGTGCCAGCAGCGTAGGTCAGCGTGACTATAATTCACCCCTCCACTTT. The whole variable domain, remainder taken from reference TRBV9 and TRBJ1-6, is DSGVTQTPKHLITATGQRVTLRCSPRSGDLSVYWYQQSLDQGLQFLIQYYNGEERAKGNILERFSAQQFPDLHSELNLSSLELGDSALYFCASSVGQRDYNSPLHFGNGTRLTVT.

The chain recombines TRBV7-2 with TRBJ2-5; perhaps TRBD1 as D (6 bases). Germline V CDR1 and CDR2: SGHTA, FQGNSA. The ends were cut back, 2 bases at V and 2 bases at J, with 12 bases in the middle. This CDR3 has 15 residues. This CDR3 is CASSLTGTQQETQYF. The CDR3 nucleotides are TGTGCCAGCAGCTTAACAGGGACCCAACAAGAGACCCAGTACTTC.

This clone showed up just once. CDR3 protein: CASSPTSGINRDSYEQYF. CDR3 nucleotides: TGTGCCAGCTCACCGACTAGCGGGATAAACCGGGATTCCTACGAGCAGTACTTC. V usage is TRBV18 and J usage is TRBJ2-7, with 11 bases identical to TRBD2. This CDR3 region has 18 residues. V lost 3 bases and J lost 1; bases outside the gene matches: 11. CDR1 and CDR2 from the germline V gene are KGHSH and LQKENI. Looking up the rest from reference TRBV18 and TRBJ2-7 gives the full variable domain: NAGVMQNPRHLVRRRGQEARLRCSPMKGHSHVYWYRQLPEEGLKFMVYLQKENIIDESGMPKERFSAEFPKEGPSILRIQQVVRGDSAAYFCASSPTSGINRDSYEQYFGPGTRLTVT.

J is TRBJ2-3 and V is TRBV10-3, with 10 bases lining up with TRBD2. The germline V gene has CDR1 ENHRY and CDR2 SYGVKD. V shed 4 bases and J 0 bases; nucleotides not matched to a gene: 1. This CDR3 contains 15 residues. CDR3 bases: TGTGCCATCAGTGGGACTAGCGGAAGCACAGATACGCAGTATTTT. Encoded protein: CAISGTSGSTDTQYF.